This TCR beta chain was observed in a study of control samples from healthy donors and cancer patients. Trimming shortened V by 4 bases and J by 4 bases, and 12 bases separated the two germline ends. The length of the CDR3 is 14 residues. The germline gives CDR1 SGDLS, CDR2 YYNGEE. TCRdb's table, derived via immunoSEQ multiplex PCR, lists solely in-frame clones and lacks some. The table shows 64,000 or so clones, with 80% to 95% occurring only once. This TCR derives from a man aged 35-49 years with colorectal cancer. The sequenced material came from PBMCs. V usage is TRBV9 and J usage is TRBJ1-5; D is unclear. CDR3 amino acids: CASSLSSGNQPQHF. DNA of the CDR3: TGTGCCAGCAGCCTCTCCAGCGGGAATCAGCCCCAGCATTTT.